This T cell receptor (beta chain) was captured in a study of Ad26.COV2.S vaccination and SARS-CoV-2 variants. The overall study: Recipients of Ad26.COV2.S got it intramuscularly, once or twice 56 days apart.

Study results and limitations: Recipients of vaccine and of placebo showed similar breadth of their non-spike TCR repertoires. Reports say spike-specific CD8+ and CD4+ T cell responses covered substantial breadth after vaccination.

Trimming stripped 3 bases from V and 9 bases from J, with 6 bases between. Germline loops: CDR1 SQVTM, CDR2 ANQGSEA. CDR3 length: 10 residues. Sequenced by immunoSEQ multiplex PCR; TCRdb stores in-frame clones only, minus some. Among some 480,000 clones listed, around 88% were seen once. In the case of this clone: As yet, its antigen is unknown.

Treatment given: about 20 received Ad26.COV2.S at low or high dose, single or two shots; 5 received placebo; per-sample allocation not given. Sampling took place 63 days after the first vaccine or placebo injection. Ad26.COV2.S expressed prefusion-stabilized spike from the original Wuhan strain. The receptor comes from a person between 18 and 59 years old who received the Ad26.COV2.S COVID-19 vaccine or a placebo. The chain uses TRBV29-1 and TRBJ2-1; no clear D. The sequencing used peripheral blood, collected in a trial of Ad26.COV2.S vaccine versus placebo. CDR3 DNA: TGCAGCGTTGACCTGGGTGAGCAGTTCTTC. The encoded protein is CSVDLGEQFF.